This paragraph covers one TCR beta chain sequence. J gave up 5 bases and V 2 bases, and 9 bases lay outside the gene matches. The CDR3 covers 15 residues. Germline V gene lookup returns CDR1 ENHRY and CDR2 SYGVKD. This sample was included in a study of T cell repertoires in cytomegalovirus infection. TCRdb processed the reads anew with MiXCR; each CDR3 protein has one entry. This sample has around 300,000 distinct CDR3 sequences; approximately 9.5% occur once, and the top ten carry roughly 4%. Source material: PBMCs. This receptor was obtained from a human donor in good health (CMV status not recorded). Some clones in this sample may be carry-over from other donors' samples. This chain links TRBV10-3 with TRBJ2-7, with TRBD1 matching over 7 bases. The CDR3 loop reads CAISETQTGINEQYF. Written as DNA, the CDR3 is TGTGCCATCAGTGAGACACAGACAGGGATCAACGAGCAGTACTTC.